Listed here are 5 T cell receptor beta chains from one sample, sequenced in a study of cytomegalovirus exposure and HLA in healthy donors. This PCR relied on a set of 60 Vbeta primers and 13 Jbeta primers. Libraries were prepared by immunoSEQ multiplex PCR; TCRdb keeps only in-frame clonotypes and omits some of them. The sample consists of 200,000 to 250,000 clones, less than 85% of them appearing once. Sequenced sample: PBMCs. The receptors derive from a girl aged 2-10 years in good health and CMV-seronegative.

Here the CDR3 reads CASSLGGVRGTEAFF. Here the CDR3 DNA reads TGTGCCAGCAGCTTAGGAGGGGTGCGGGGCACTGAAGCTTTCTTT. The chain carries TRBV7-9 and TRBJ1-1; D may be TRBD1 (5 bases). The germline V and J ends were trimmed by 1 base and 4 bases, with 13 bases remaining between them. Germline-derived CDR1 and CDR2 are SEHNR and FQNEAQ (reference sequence). The CDR3 is made up of 15 amino acids.

This chain's CDR3 is CASSETIMSNYGYTF. In DNA form, the CDR3 reads TGTGCCAGCAGTGAAACTATAATGTCTAACTATGGCTACACCTTC. V gene TRBV6-1 combines with J gene TRBJ1-2; D not certain. V dropped 2 bases and J dropped 0 bases, with 10 bases sitting between them. CDR3 length: 15 residues. From germline, CDR1 is MNHNS and CDR2 SASEGT.

V and J are TRBV18 and TRBJ1-1, with D possibly being TRBD1 (5 bases). Germline V gene lookup returns CDR1 KGHSH and CDR2 LQKENI. Deletions cut 4 bases from V and 4 bases from J, with 16 bases between. The CDR3 covers 15 residues. CDR3 amino acids: CASSLGSTVLTEAFF. The CDR3 region has the DNA TGTGCCAGCTCACTCGGATCGACAGTACTCACTGAAGCTTTCTTT.

The CDR3 DNA reads as TGTGCCAGCAGCGTAGATAGGGGCGAGCAGTACTTC. Translating it yields CASSVDRGEQYF. The rearrangement links TRBV9 to TRBJ2-7, with D possibly being TRBD1 (5 bases). The germline gives CDR1 SGDLS, CDR2 YYNGEE. V gave up 0 bases and J gave up 6 bases, with 7 bases separating them. CDR3 length: 12 amino acids.

The chain is built from TRBV14 and TRBJ2-7; the match to TRBD1 covers 8 bases. J lost 6 bases, V lost 0 bases, and 7 bases had no gene match. Germline V gene data show CDR1 as SGHDN and CDR2 as FVKESK. There are 15 residues in the CDR3. The DNA of the CDR3 is TGTGCCAGCAGCCAAGATCAGGCAGGGGGCCGCGAGCAGTACTTC. Encoded protein: CASSQDQAGGREQYF.